This TCR beta chain comes out of a study of OX40 agonist ivuxolimab in advanced cancers. Trimming pared 4 bases from V and 4 bases from J, leaving 13 bases between. Germline V gives CDR1 MGHRA, CDR2 YSYEKL. The length of the CDR3 is 14 residues. The repertoire was sequenced with immunoSEQ multiplex PCR; TCRdb's copy has only in-frame clones and lacks some. The table lists roughly 58,000 clones, 84% of them singletons. The chain links TRBV4-1 to TRBJ1-2, with D unresolved. The origin of this receptor is an adult with an advanced solid tumor such as melanoma, head and neck, liver or kidney cancer. The sequencing here drew on CD4+ or CD8+ T cells sorted from blood, taken in a trial of the OX40 agonist ivuxolimab. In nucleotides, the CDR3 is TGCGCCAGCAGCCGCGACCGCGGAGCCTATGGCTACACCTTC. It specifies CASSRDRGAYGYTF.